The rows below give T cell receptor beta chains drawn from one sample of a study of T cell repertoires in cytomegalovirus infection. TCRdb reprocessed the reads with MiXCR, giving one entry per CDR3 protein. Found here are roughly 990,000 distinct CDR3 sequences, around a third of them singletons; the top ten hold more than 13%. Their recognized antigens are unknown. This specimen consisted of cultured CD8+ T cells from PBMCs, obtained from culture after CMV antigen stimulation. Every receptor here comes from a human donor in good health (CMV status not recorded). Some clones in this sample may be carry-over from other donors' samples. Each CDR3 is given with its conserved first and last residue. D genes are given only for firm matches. Size values are once, few and many counts, or a class for expanded clones, and some rows have none.

NA | TRBJ2-7 | TRBD2 | TRBV19 | CASRISGGLSYEQYF | TGTGCCAGTAGGATTAGCGGGGGTCTTTCCTACGAGCAGTACTTC
NA | TRBJ1-6 | TRBD1 | TRBV9 | CASSVSGQEDSYNSPLHF | TGTGCCAGCAGCGTATCCGGACAGGAAGACTCCTATAATTCACCCCTCCACTTT
NA | TRBJ2-5 | NA | TRBV27 | CASSFGLNKETQYF | TGTGCCAGCAGTTTTGGGCTAAATAAAGAGACCCAGTACTTC
few | TRBJ2-5 | NA | TRBV4-1 | CASSQAWRVDQETQYF | TGCGCCAGCAGCCAAGCGTGGAGGGTGGACCAAGAGACCCAGTACTTC
NA | TRBJ2-1 | TRBD2 | TRBV7-6 | CASSPEAGGANEQFF | TGTGCTAGCAGCCCTGAGGCGGGGGGTGCCAATGAGCAGTTCTTC
few | TRBJ2-6 | TRBD1 | TRBV18 | CASSPTGQTGANVLTF | TGTGCCAGCTCACCGACAGGGCAAACTGGGGCCAACGTCCTGACTTTC
few | TRBJ1-1 | NA | TRBV6-1 | CASSYGRWNTEAFF | TGTGCCAGCAGTTATGGTCGGTGGAACACTGAAGCTTTCTTT
NA | TRBJ1-5 | NA | TRBV6-2/TRBV6-3 | CASSYRVAGGNQPQHF | TGTGCCAGCAGTTACAGAGTCGCCGGGGGCAATCAGCCCCAGCATTTT
NA | TRBJ2-2 | NA | TRBV7-3 | CASSYRDGELFF | TGTGCCAGCAGTTACCGGGACGGGGAGCTGTTTTTT
many | TRBJ1-5 | NA | TRBV7-2 | CASSYTIPGQGQPQHF | TGTGCCAGCAGCTACACGATACCGGGACAAGGGCAGCCCCAGCATTTT
NA | TRBJ2-5 | TRBD2 | TRBV18 | CASSPPGTSFETQYF | TGTGCCAGCTCACCTCCCGGGACTAGTTTTGAGACCCAGTACTTC
NA | TRBJ1-2 | NA | TRBV24-1 | CATSGDGPYGYTF | TGTGCCACCAGTGGGGACGGTCCATATGGCTACACCTTC
many | TRBJ1-2 | NA | TRBV7-9 | CASSSIGPYGYTF | TGTGCCAGCAGCTCCATAGGACCCTATGGCTACACCTTC
once | TRBJ2-7 | NA | TRBV27 | CASYDSVLYEQYF | TGTGCCAGCTATGACAGCGTCCTCTACGAGCAGTACTTC
NA | TRBJ2-5 | NA | TRBV6-1 | CASRDTPGEGETQYF | TGTGCCAGCAGGGATACCCCAGGGGAGGGGGAGACCCAGTACTTC
few | TRBJ1-1 | NA | TRBV5-5 | CASSLDLISEAFF | TGTGCCAGCAGCTTGGATCTGATCTCTGAAGCTTTCTTT
NA | TRBJ1-2 | NA | TRBV9 | CASSPQGEGNYGYTF | TGTGCCAGCAGCCCCCAAGGGGAGGGGAACTATGGCTACACCTTC
few | TRBJ1-1 | NA | TRBV4-2 | CASSQEPQGRRFITEAFF | TGTGCCAGCAGCCAAGAACCCCAGGGACGGCGGTTTATCACTGAAGCTTTCTTT
few | TRBJ1-2 | NA | TRBV7-6 | CASSQGETYGYTF | TGTGCCAGCAGCCAAGGGGAGACCTATGGCTACACCTTC
few | TRBJ2-2 | TRBD1 | TRBV20-1 | CSARDSGQGLGGELFF | TGCAGTGCTAGAGATTCGGGACAGGGGCTGGGCGGGGAGCTGTTTTTT
NA | TRBJ1-5 | NA | TRBV27 | CASSDRGGKSNQPQHF | TGTGCCAGCAGCGATCGTGGGGGGAAAAGCAATCAGCCCCAGCATTTT
NA | TRBJ1-6 | NA | TRBV5-4 | CASSLVGDSRSSPLHF | TGTGCCAGCAGCTTGGTCGGGGACTCCAGGAGTTCACCCCTCCACTTT
NA | TRBJ1-1 | NA | TRBV25-1 | CASDGGGALEAFF | TGTGCCAGCGACGGTGGGGGAGCCCTTGAAGCTTTCTTT
NA | TRBJ1-5 | NA | TRBV5-6 | CASSLWGRGNQPQHF | TGTGCCAGCAGCTTGTGGGGGAGGGGAAATCAGCCCCAGCATTTT
NA | TRBJ2-1 | TRBD2 | TRBV27 | CASSSLLAGEYNEQFF | TGTGCCAGCAGTTCACTACTAGCGGGGGAGTACAATGAGCAGTTCTTC
few | TRBJ2-2 | NA | TRBV11-3 | CASSLFAGELFF | TGTGCCAGCAGCTTGTTTGCCGGGGAGCTGTTTTTT
few | TRBJ1-2 | NA | TRBV28 | CAPGRNYNYGYTF | TGTGCCCCCGGACGGAACTATAACTATGGCTACACCTTC
many | TRBJ1-5 | NA | TRBV27 | CASSRGGQPQHF | TGTGCCAGCAGCAGAGGAGGTCAGCCCCAGCATTTT
NA | TRBJ1-6 | NA | TRBV27 | CASSLRQSHNSPLHF | TGTGCCAGCAGTTTAAGACAATCACATAATTCACCCCTCCACTTT
NA | TRBJ1-2 | TRBD1 | TRBV10-3 | CATFWLPGQGRNYGYTF | TGTGCCACTTTTTGGCTCCCGGGACAGGGCCGAAACTATGGCTACACCTTC
few | TRBJ2-3 | NA | TRBV10-3 | CAISGLGLLEKTDTQYF | TGTGCCATCAGTGGTCTGGGACTCCTTGAGAAAACAGATACGCAGTATTTT
many | TRBJ2-1 | NA | TRBV4-2 | CASSQDPNTGLFNEQFF | TGTGCCAGCAGCCAAGATCCCAATACGGGACTTTTCAATGAGCAGTTCTTC
many | TRBJ2-3 | NA | TRBV7-2 | CASSFYGGIWGSTDTQYF | TGTGCCAGCAGCTTCTACGGGGGTATTTGGGGTAGCACAGATACGCAGTATTTT
NA | TRBJ2-2 | TRBD1 | TRBV2 | CASKDRGTTGELFF | TGTGCCAGCAAGGACAGGGGGACCACCGGGGAGCTGTTTTTT
many | TRBJ1-1 | TRBD1 | TRBV7-6 | CASSRSGGTEAFF | TGTGCCAGCAGCCGATCAGGGGGCACTGAAGCTTTCTTT
NA | TRBJ1-1 | NA | TRBV6-4 | CASSDSAVNTEAFF | TGTGCCAGCAGTGACTCGGCGGTAAACACTGAAGCTTTCTTT
NA | TRBJ1-6 | TRBD1 | TRBV6-2/TRBV6-3 | CASSPRDSTYNSPLHF | TGTGCCAGCAGCCCCCGGGACAGCACTTATAATTCACCCCTCCACTTT
NA | TRBJ1-2 | TRBD1 | TRBV25-1 | CASGQDFYGYTF | TGTGCCAGCGGACAGGACTTCTATGGCTACACCTTC
few | TRBJ1-2 | NA | TRBV9 | CASSADGRKGYGYTF | TGTGCCAGCAGCGCGGACGGACGGAAAGGGTATGGCTACACCTTC